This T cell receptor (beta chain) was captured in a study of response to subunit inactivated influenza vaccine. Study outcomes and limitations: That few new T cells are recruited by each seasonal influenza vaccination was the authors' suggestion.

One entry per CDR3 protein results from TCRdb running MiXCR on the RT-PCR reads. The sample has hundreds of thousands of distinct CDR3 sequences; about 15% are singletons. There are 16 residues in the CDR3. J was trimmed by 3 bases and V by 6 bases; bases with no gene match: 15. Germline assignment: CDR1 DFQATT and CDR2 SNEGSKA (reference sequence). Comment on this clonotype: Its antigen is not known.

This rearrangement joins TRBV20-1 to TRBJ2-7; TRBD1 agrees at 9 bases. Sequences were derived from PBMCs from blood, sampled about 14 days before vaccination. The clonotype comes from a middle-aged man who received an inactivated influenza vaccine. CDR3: CSALLRGLGQGYEQYF. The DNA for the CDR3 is TGCAGTGCACTCCTCAGGGGATTGGGACAGGGCTACGAGCAGTACTTC.